This paragraph reports one TCR beta chain. These data come from a study of blood T cell repertoires in COVID-19. Across the study: The origin of the acute and convalescent COVID-19 samples was the United States, Italy and Spain.

In the study's own analysis: Reference gene primer amplification gave nucleated cell count estimates. Here immunoSEQ multiplex PCR was the method, and the copy in TCRdb shows in-frame clones only, minus some. For V, J and clone size, that table is used; D and trimming come from the DNA. The sample carries about 250,000 clones, approximately 88% recorded once. Germline V gene lookup returns CDR1 LNHDA and CDR2 SQIVND (reference sequence). There are 15 residues in the CDR3. Deletions cut 5 bases from V and 2 bases from J, with 13 bases between. The sequence was obtained from a woman in her twenties or thirties with COVID-19, enrolled during active disease. The chain uses TRBV19 and TRBJ2-1; D possibly corresponds to TRBD1 (6 bases). Sequenced: peripheral blood. CDR3 bases: TGTGCCAGTAGTGACAGGCAGACAGCCTACAATGAGCAGTTCTTC. Translation gives CASSDRQTAYNEQFF.